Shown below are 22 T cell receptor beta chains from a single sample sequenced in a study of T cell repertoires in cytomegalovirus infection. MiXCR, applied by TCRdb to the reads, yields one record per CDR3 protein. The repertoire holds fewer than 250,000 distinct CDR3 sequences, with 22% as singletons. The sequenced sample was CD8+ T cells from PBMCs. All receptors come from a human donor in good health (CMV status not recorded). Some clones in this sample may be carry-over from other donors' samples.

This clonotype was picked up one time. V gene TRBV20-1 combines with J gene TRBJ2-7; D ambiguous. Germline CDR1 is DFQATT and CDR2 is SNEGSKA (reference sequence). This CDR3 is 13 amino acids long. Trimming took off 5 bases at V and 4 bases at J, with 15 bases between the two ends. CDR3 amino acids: CSALGLNSYEQYF. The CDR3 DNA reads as TGCAGTGCTCTAGGATTAAACAGTTACGAGCAGTACTTC.

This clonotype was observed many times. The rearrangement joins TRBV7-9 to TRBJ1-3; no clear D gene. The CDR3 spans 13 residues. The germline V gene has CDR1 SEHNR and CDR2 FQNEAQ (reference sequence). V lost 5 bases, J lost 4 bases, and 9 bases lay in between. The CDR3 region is CASSLIHGNTIYF. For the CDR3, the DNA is TGTGCCAGCAGCCTTATTCACGGAAACACCATATATTTT.

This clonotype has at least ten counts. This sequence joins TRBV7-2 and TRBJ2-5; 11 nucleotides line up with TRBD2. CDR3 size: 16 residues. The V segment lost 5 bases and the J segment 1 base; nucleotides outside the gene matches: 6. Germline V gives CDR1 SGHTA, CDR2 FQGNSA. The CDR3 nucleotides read TGTGCCAGCAGCCAAAGACTAGCGGGGTTCCAAGAGACCCAGTACTTC. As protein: CASSQRLAGFQETQYF.

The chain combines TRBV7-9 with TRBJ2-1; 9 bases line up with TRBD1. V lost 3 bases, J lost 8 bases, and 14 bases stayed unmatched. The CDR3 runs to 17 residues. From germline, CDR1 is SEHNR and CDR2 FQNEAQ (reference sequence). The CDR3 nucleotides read TGTGCCAGCAGCTTCCCTCGGACAGGGGTAAATATGGATGAGCAGTTCTTC. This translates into CASSFPRTGVNMDEQFF. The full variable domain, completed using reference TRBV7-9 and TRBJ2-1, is DTGVSQNPRHKITKRGQNVTFRCDPISEHNRLYWYRQTLGQGPEFLTYFQNEAQLEKSRLLSDRFSAERPKGSFSTLEIQRTEQGDSAMYLCASSFPRTGVNMDEQFFGPGTRLTVL.

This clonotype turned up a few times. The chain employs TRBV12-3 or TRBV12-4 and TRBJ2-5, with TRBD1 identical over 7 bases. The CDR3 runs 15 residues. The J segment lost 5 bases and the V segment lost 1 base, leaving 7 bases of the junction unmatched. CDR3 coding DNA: TGTGCCAGCAGTTTAGGGAGACAGGGCTGGGAGACCCAGTACTTC. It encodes CASSLGRQGWETQYF.

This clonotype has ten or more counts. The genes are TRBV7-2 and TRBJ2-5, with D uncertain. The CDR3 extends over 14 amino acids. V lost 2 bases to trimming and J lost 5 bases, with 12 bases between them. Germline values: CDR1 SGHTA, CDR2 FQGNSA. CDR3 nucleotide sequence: TGTGCCAGCAGCTTAATGTTCAACGAGGAGACCCAGTACTTC. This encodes CASSLMFNEETQYF.

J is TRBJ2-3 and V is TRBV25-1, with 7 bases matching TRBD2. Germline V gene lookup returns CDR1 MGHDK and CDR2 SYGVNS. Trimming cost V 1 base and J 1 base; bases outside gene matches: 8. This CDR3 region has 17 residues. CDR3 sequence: CASSELGLAAGTDTQYF. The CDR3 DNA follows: TGTGCCAGCAGTGAATTGGGGCTAGCGGCCGGCACAGATACGCAGTATTTT.

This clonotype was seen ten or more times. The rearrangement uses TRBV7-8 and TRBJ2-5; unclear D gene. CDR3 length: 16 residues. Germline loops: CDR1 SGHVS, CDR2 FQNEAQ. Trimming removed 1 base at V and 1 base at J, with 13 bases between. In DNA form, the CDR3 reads TGTGCCAGCAGCTTAGTAAGCCCGACCGTCCAAGAGACCCAGTACTTC. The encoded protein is CASSLVSPTVQETQYF.

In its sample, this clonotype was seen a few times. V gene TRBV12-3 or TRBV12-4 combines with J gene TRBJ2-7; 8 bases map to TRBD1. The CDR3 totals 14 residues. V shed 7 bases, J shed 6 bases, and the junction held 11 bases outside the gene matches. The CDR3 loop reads CASTWGTGAREQYF. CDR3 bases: TGTGCCAGCACCTGGGGGACAGGAGCACGCGAGCAGTACTTC.

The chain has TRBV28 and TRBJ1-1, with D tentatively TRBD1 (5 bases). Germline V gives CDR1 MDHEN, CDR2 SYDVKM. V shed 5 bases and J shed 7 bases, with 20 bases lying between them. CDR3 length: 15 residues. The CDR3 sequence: CASSPWGVGDFEAFF. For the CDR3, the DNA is TGTGCCAGCAGTCCCTGGGGCGTGGGGGATTTTGAAGCTTTCTTT.

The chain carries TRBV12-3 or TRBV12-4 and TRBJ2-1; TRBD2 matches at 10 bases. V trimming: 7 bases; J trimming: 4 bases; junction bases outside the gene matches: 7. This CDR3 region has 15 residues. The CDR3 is CASTPSSGGYNEQFF. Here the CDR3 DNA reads TGTGCCAGCACCCCTTCTAGCGGGGGATACAATGAGCAGTTCTTC.

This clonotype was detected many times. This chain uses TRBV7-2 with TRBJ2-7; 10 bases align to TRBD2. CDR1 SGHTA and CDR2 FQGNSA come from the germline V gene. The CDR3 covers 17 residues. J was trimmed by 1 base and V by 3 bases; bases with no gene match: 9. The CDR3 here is CASSFSSGGAFSYEQYF. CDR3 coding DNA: TGTGCCAGCAGCTTTTCCAGCGGGGGGGCCTTTTCCTACGAGCAGTACTTC.

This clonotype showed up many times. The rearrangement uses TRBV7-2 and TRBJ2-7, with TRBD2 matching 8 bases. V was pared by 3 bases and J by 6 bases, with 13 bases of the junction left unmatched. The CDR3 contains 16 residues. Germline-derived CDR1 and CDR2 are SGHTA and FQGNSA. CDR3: CASSLSRTSMAFEQYF. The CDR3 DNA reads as TGTGCCAGCAGCTTGAGTCGGACTAGCATGGCCTTCGAGCAGTACTTC.

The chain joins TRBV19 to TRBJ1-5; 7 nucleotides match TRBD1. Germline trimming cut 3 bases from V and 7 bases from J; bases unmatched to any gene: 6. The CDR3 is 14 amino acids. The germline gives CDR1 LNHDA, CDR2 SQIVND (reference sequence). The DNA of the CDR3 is TGTGCCAGTAGTATTCAGGGGGTGGACCAGCCCCAGCATTTT. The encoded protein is CASSIQGVDQPQHF.

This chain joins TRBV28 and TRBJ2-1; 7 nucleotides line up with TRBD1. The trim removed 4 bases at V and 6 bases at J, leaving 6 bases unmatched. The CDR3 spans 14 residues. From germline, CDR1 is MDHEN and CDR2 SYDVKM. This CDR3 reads CASSSDRYGNEQFF. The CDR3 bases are TGTGCCAGCAGTTCGGACAGGTATGGCAATGAGCAGTTCTTC. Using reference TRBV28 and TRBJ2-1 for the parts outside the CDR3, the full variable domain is DVKVTQSSRYLVKRTGEKVFLECVQDMDHENMFWYRQDPGLGLRLIYFSYDVKMKEKGDIPEGYSVSREKKERFSLILESASTNQTSMYLCASSSDRYGNEQFFGPGTRLTVL.

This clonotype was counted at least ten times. The CDR3 spells CASALGGFGEQYF. The CDR3 coding sequence is TGTGCCAGCGCCCTGGGGGGTTTTGGTGAGCAGTACTTC. V usage is TRBV7-9 and J usage is TRBJ2-7, with a weak D call TRBD2 (6 bases). V lost 8 bases, J lost 7 bases, and 18 bases lay in between. The CDR3 length is 13 residues. The germline CDR1 and CDR2 sequences are SEHNR and FQNEAQ (reference sequence). The full variable domain, rest sourced from reference TRBV7-9 and TRBJ2-7, is DTGVSQNPRHKITKRGQNVTFRCDPISEHNRLYWYRQTLGQGPEFLTYFQNEAQLEKSRLLSDRFSAERPKGSFSTLEIQRTEQGDSAMYLCASALGGFGEQYFGPGTRLTVT.

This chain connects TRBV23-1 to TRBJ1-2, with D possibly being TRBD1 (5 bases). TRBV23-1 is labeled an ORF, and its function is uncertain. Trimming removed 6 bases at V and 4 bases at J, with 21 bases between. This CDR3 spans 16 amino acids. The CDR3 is CASRQTGPAGGYGYTF. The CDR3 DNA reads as TGCGCCAGCAGACAAACAGGACCCGCGGGTGGCTATGGCTACACCTTC.

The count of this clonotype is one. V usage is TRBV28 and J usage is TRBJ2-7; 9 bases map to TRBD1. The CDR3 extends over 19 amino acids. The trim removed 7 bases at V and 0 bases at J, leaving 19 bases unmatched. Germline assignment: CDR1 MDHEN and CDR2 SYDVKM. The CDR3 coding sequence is TGTGCCAGCATCATGACCGGGACAGGGATTTCACTGTCCTCCTACGAGCAGTACTTC. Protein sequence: CASIMTGTGISLSSYEQYF. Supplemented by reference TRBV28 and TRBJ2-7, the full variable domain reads DVKVTQSSRYLVKRTGEKVFLECVQDMDHENMFWYRQDPGLGLRLIYFSYDVKMKEKGDIPEGYSVSREKKERFSLILESASTNQTSMYLCASIMTGTGISLSSYEQYFGPGTRLTVT.

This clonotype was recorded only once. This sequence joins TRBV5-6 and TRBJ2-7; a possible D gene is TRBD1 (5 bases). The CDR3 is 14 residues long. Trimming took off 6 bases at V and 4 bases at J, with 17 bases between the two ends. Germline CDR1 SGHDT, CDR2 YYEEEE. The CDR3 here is CASKKEGAGYEQYF. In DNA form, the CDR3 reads TGTGCCAGCAAGAAGGAAGGGGCAGGGTACGAGCAGTACTTC.

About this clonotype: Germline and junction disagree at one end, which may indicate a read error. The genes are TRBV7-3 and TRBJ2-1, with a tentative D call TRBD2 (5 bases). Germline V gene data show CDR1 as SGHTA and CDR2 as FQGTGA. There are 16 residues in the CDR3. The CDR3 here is CASSSRGGVSCNEQFF. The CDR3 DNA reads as TGTGCCAGCAGCTCCCGGGGTGGGGTCTCCTGCAATGAGCAGTTCTTC.

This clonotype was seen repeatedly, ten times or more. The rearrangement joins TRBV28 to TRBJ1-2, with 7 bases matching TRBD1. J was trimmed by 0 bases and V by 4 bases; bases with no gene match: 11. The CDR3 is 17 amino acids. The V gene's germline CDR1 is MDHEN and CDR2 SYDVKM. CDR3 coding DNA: TGTGCCAGCAGTTCCCCATTTCGGACAGGTTCTAACTATGGCTACACCTTC. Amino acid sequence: CASSSPFRTGSNYGYTF.

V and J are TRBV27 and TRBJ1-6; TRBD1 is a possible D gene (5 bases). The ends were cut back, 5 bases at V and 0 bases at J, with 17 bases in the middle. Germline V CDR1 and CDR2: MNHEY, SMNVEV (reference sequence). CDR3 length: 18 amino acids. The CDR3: CASSPWGGKISYNSPLHF. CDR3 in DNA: TGTGCCAGCAGTCCCTGGGGGGGAAAAATCTCCTATAATTCACCCCTCCACTTT.